The rows below give T cell receptor beta chains drawn from one sample of a study of OX40 agonist ivuxolimab in advanced cancers. Sequenced by immunoSEQ multiplex PCR; TCRdb stores in-frame clones only, minus some. This table has approximately 82,000 clones, more than 70% appearing once. The source was CD4+ or CD8+ T cells sorted from blood, collected in a trial of the OX40 agonist ivuxolimab. The source of these receptors is an adult with an advanced solid tumor such as melanoma, head and neck, liver or kidney cancer. Each CDR3 is given with its conserved first and last residue. The D gene is left open where the match is weak. Only some rows state a clone size, as once, few, many or a class for expanded clones.

clone_size: -; j_call: TRBJ2-7; v_call: TRBV6-5; d_call: -; cdr3_nt: TGTGCCAGCAGTTATGACGGGCCTGGGGAGCAGTACTTC; cdr3_aa: CASSYDGPGEQYF
clone_size: -; j_call: TRBJ2-5; v_call: TRBV4-1; d_call: -; cdr3_nt: TGCGCCAGCAGCCCAAGACTAGAGCGTCTACAAGAGACCCAGTACTTC; cdr3_aa: CASSPRLERLQETQYF
clone_size: -; j_call: TRBJ1-1; v_call: TRBV6-5; d_call: TRBD1; cdr3_nt: TGTGCCAGCAGTTACAACGGACAGGGGGCAGCTGAAGCTTTCTTT; cdr3_aa: CASSYNGQGAAEAFF
clone_size: -; j_call: TRBJ2-2; v_call: TRBV30; d_call: -; cdr3_nt: TGTGCCTGGAATCACTACGGGGAGCTGTTTTTT; cdr3_aa: CAWNHYGELFF
clone_size: -; j_call: TRBJ2-5; v_call: TRBV6-5; d_call: -; cdr3_nt: TGTGCCAGCAGTTACTCGATGCGTGATTGGGAGACCCAGTACTTC; cdr3_aa: CASSYSMRDWETQYF
clone_size: -; j_call: TRBJ2-5; v_call: TRBV7-8; d_call: TRBD1; cdr3_nt: TGTGCCAGCAGTTTGGACAGGGGGCTCGGGGAGACCCAGTACTTC; cdr3_aa: CASSLDRGLGETQYF
clone_size: -; j_call: TRBJ2-3; v_call: TRBV5-5; d_call: TRBD1; cdr3_nt: TGTGCCAGCAGCCGGGGACAGGTCGGCGGTAGGGATACGCAGTATTTT; cdr3_aa: CASSRGQVGGRDTQYF
clone_size: -; j_call: TRBJ2-1; v_call: TRBV19; d_call: TRBD2; cdr3_nt: TGTGCCAGTAGGTACCCTAGCGGGGGCCTATCCAGCTCCTACAATGAGCAGTTCTTC; cdr3_aa: CASRYPSGGLSSSYNEQFF
clone_size: -; j_call: TRBJ2-3; v_call: TRBV6-5; d_call: TRBD2; cdr3_nt: TGTGCCAGCAGTAGCGGGGGGAACACAGATACGCAGTATTTT; cdr3_aa: CASSSGGNTDTQYF
clone_size: once; j_call: TRBJ1-1; v_call: TRBV7-2; d_call: -; cdr3_nt: TGTGCCAGCAGCTCCCAAAAGTTCGGAACAGGGTGGAACACTGAAGCTTTCTTT; cdr3_aa: CASSSQKFGTGWNTEAFF
clone_size: -; j_call: TRBJ1-4; v_call: TRBV5-4; d_call: -; cdr3_nt: TGTGCCAGCAGCTTGGCGGGGGGCACCTTGAAGGAAAAACTGTTTTTT; cdr3_aa: CASSLAGGTLKEKLFF
clone_size: -; j_call: TRBJ1-2; v_call: TRBV28; d_call: -; cdr3_nt: TGTGCCAGCAGACCTGCGGGGGGGGCGGACTATGGCTACACCTTC; cdr3_aa: CASRPAGGADYGYTF
clone_size: -; j_call: TRBJ1-2; v_call: TRBV30; d_call: -; cdr3_nt: TGTGCCTGGAGTGTACATCAGGGTAATGGCTACACCTTC; cdr3_aa: CAWSVHQGNGYTF
clone_size: -; j_call: TRBJ1-1; v_call: TRBV5-1; d_call: -; cdr3_nt: TGCGCCAGCAGCTTGGGAGGGAACACTGAAGCTTTCTTT; cdr3_aa: CASSLGGNTEAFF
clone_size: -; j_call: TRBJ1-1; v_call: TRBV5-4; d_call: TRBD1; cdr3_nt: TGTGCCAGCAGCTTGGGGGGGACAGGGCTTATGGGAACTGAAGCTTTCTTT; cdr3_aa: CASSLGGTGLMGTEAFF
clone_size: -; j_call: TRBJ2-1; v_call: TRBV11-2; d_call: -; cdr3_nt: TGTGCCAGCAGCTTATTTCGCGGGGTTCAGTCAGATGAGCAGTTCTTC; cdr3_aa: CASSLFRGVQSDEQFF
clone_size: -; j_call: TRBJ2-2; v_call: TRBV5-5; d_call: -; cdr3_nt: TGTGCCAGCAGCTTCGTGCCGGGACAAGGCACCGGGGAGCTGTTTTTT; cdr3_aa: CASSFVPGQGTGELFF
clone_size: -; j_call: TRBJ1-1; v_call: TRBV6-5; d_call: -; cdr3_nt: TGTGCCAGCAGTTACTCTGGGGGGGCAAGGACTGAAGCTTTCTTT; cdr3_aa: CASSYSGGARTEAFF
clone_size: -; j_call: TRBJ1-5; v_call: TRBV6-4; d_call: TRBD1; cdr3_nt: TGTGCCAGCAGAGCCCGGGACAGGGGGAGAGGTGAGCAGCCCCAGCATTTT; cdr3_aa: CASRARDRGRGEQPQHF
clone_size: -; j_call: TRBJ1-3; v_call: TRBV7-9; d_call: -; cdr3_nt: TGTGCCAGCAGCCCGGTTAGGGGCTCTGGAAACACCATATATTTT; cdr3_aa: CASSPVRGSGNTIYF
clone_size: few; j_call: TRBJ1-2; v_call: TRBV18; d_call: -; cdr3_nt: TGTGCCAGCTCAGTAGGCCTTTCGGGCGATGGCTACACCTTC; cdr3_aa: CASSVGLSGDGYTF
clone_size: -; j_call: TRBJ1-5; v_call: TRBV10-3; d_call: -; cdr3_nt: TGTGCCATCAGTGCGGGGCTCAATCAGCCCCAGCATTTT; cdr3_aa: CAISAGLNQPQHF
clone_size: few; j_call: TRBJ1-6; v_call: TRBV28; d_call: TRBD1; cdr3_nt: TGTGCCAGCAGTCCGTCGGACAGGGATAACTCACCCCTCCACTTT; cdr3_aa: CASSPSDRDNSPLHF
clone_size: -; j_call: TRBJ1-1; v_call: TRBV2; d_call: -; cdr3_nt: TGTGCCAGCAGTGCATTAACAGTGAACACTGAAGCTTTCTTT; cdr3_aa: CASSALTVNTEAFF
clone_size: -; j_call: TRBJ2-3; v_call: TRBV18; d_call: TRBD2; cdr3_nt: TGTGCCAGCTCACCACGCGGGGGGTCCACGAGCACAGATACGCAGTATTTT; cdr3_aa: CASSPRGGSTSTDTQYF
clone_size: -; j_call: TRBJ2-7; v_call: TRBV5-4; d_call: TRBD1; cdr3_nt: TGTGCCAGCAGCTGGGCCGGGACAGGGTCCTACGAGCAGTACTTC; cdr3_aa: CASSWAGTGSYEQYF
clone_size: -; j_call: TRBJ2-7; v_call: TRBV18; d_call: TRBD1; cdr3_nt: TGTGCCAGCTCACCCCGTATTAGGGACAGCTACGAGCAGTACTTC; cdr3_aa: CASSPRIRDSYEQYF
clone_size: -; j_call: TRBJ2-7; v_call: TRBV10-1; d_call: -; cdr3_nt: TGCGCCAGCACCCTTGGACAGCCATACGAGCAGTACTTC; cdr3_aa: CASTLGQPYEQYF
clone_size: few; j_call: TRBJ1-1; v_call: TRBV28; d_call: TRBD1; cdr3_nt: TGTGCCAGCAGCCCGGGACAGCACACTGAAGCTTTCTTT; cdr3_aa: CASSPGQHTEAFF
clone_size: -; j_call: TRBJ2-3; v_call: TRBV7-8; d_call: -; cdr3_nt: TGTGCCAGCACCCACCAGGATACGCAGTATTTT; cdr3_aa: CASTHQDTQYF
clone_size: -; j_call: TRBJ1-2; v_call: TRBV19; d_call: TRBD1; cdr3_nt: TGTGCCAGTAGTCCTCAGACAGGGGGGACGGGTGGCTACACCTTC; cdr3_aa: CASSPQTGGTGGYTF
clone_size: -; j_call: TRBJ1-2; v_call: TRBV30; d_call: -; cdr3_nt: TGTGCCTGGAGGGAACGTGCCAGCAGGCATCTCTATGGCTACACCTTC; cdr3_aa: CAWRERASRHLYGYTF
clone_size: -; j_call: TRBJ2-7; v_call: TRBV14; d_call: TRBD1; cdr3_nt: TGTGCCAGCAGCCGGACCGGGACAGGGGGCACTTACGAGCAGTACTTC; cdr3_aa: CASSRTGTGGTYEQYF
clone_size: -; j_call: TRBJ2-1; v_call: TRBV2; d_call: -; cdr3_nt: TGTGCCAGCAGTTGGGAAGGGGATTTACGCAATGAGCAGTTCTTC; cdr3_aa: CASSWEGDLRNEQFF
clone_size: -; j_call: TRBJ2-1; v_call: TRBV19; d_call: -; cdr3_nt: TGTGCCAGTAGTAACCAGGATGAGCAGTTCTTC; cdr3_aa: CASSNQDEQFF
clone_size: -; j_call: TRBJ1-2; v_call: TRBV11-1; d_call: -; cdr3_nt: TGTGCCAGCAGCTTTTCGGGCAGATACTATGGCTACACCTTC; cdr3_aa: CASSFSGRYYGYTF
clone_size: -; j_call: TRBJ1-6; v_call: TRBV18; d_call: -; cdr3_nt: TGTGCCAGCTCACCTCTCTATAATTCACCCCTCCACTTT; cdr3_aa: CASSPLYNSPLHF
clone_size: once; j_call: TRBJ2-3; v_call: TRBV6-6; d_call: -; cdr3_nt: TGTGCCAGCTCCCCCGGGGGGCCCGGGGATACGCAGTATTTT; cdr3_aa: CASSPGGPGDTQYF
clone_size: -; j_call: TRBJ1-5; v_call: TRBV7-2; d_call: -; cdr3_nt: TGTGCCAGCAGCCCCCGGGCCGGTTATCAGCCCCAGCATTTT; cdr3_aa: CASSPRAGYQPQHF
clone_size: -; j_call: TRBJ1-1; v_call: TRBV29-1; d_call: TRBD1; cdr3_nt: TGCAGCGTTATGGGACAGCCAACCACTGAAGCTTTCTTT; cdr3_aa: CSVMGQPTTEAFF
clone_size: -; j_call: TRBJ1-1; v_call: TRBV12-1; d_call: -; cdr3_nt: -; cdr3_aa: CASSFVAEGTEAFF
clone_size: -; j_call: TRBJ2-7; v_call: TRBV6-1; d_call: -; cdr3_nt: TGTGCCAGCAGTCTGAGCGGGCCGAGCTCCTACGAGCAGTACTTC; cdr3_aa: CASSLSGPSSYEQYF
clone_size: -; j_call: TRBJ2-2; v_call: TRBV4-3; d_call: TRBD2; cdr3_nt: TGCGCCAGCAGCCAAGATTACGTGGCCCTAGCGGGGCGGAGCGGGGAGCTGTTTTTT; cdr3_aa: CASSQDYVALAGRSGELFF
clone_size: -; j_call: TRBJ1-2; v_call: TRBV29-1; d_call: -; cdr3_nt: TGCAGCGCATATACGGACTATGGCTACACCTTC; cdr3_aa: CSAYTDYGYTF
clone_size: -; j_call: TRBJ1-4; v_call: TRBV18; d_call: TRBD1; cdr3_nt: TGTGCCAGCTCACCCGGGACAGAGAATGAAAAACTGTTTTTT; cdr3_aa: CASSPGTENEKLFF
clone_size: -; j_call: TRBJ2-6; v_call: TRBV28; d_call: -; cdr3_nt: TGTGCCAGCAGTTTGCAGGGCGTCTCTGGGGCCAACGTCCTGACTTTC; cdr3_aa: CASSLQGVSGANVLTF
clone_size: -; j_call: TRBJ2-7; v_call: TRBV10-3; d_call: -; cdr3_nt: TGTGCCATCAGTGAGTCGAGGGAAAATTACGAGCAGTACTTC; cdr3_aa: CAISESRENYEQYF
clone_size: -; j_call: TRBJ1-6; v_call: TRBV29-1; d_call: -; cdr3_nt: TGCAGCGTTGCTGGGACCAGGGATTCACCCCTCCACTTT; cdr3_aa: CSVAGTRDSPLHF
clone_size: once; j_call: TRBJ2-7; v_call: TRBV27; d_call: TRBD1; cdr3_nt: TGTGCCAGCAGTAGGCGACAGGGCGGGCCCTACGAGCAGTACTTC; cdr3_aa: CASSRRQGGPYEQYF
clone_size: -; j_call: TRBJ1-4; v_call: TRBV28; d_call: -; cdr3_nt: TGTGCCAGTAGTAGGGCGGAGGGTCTTAATGAAAAACTGTTTTTT; cdr3_aa: CASSRAEGLNEKLFF